This TCR beta chain was captured in a study of monozygotic twins with inflammatory bowel disease. This CDR3 comprises 13 residues. Germline-derived CDR1 and CDR2 are DFQATT and SNEGSKA (reference sequence). TCRdb reprocessed the 5' RACE reads and reports one entry per CDR3 protein, with no DNA. Reported are fewer than 450,000 distinct CDR3 sequences; the ten largest clones contain 2.6%. The sample comprised blood. The chain is built from TRBV20-1 and TRBJ2-5. The receptor was derived from a human donor with ulcerative colitis or Crohn's disease, or a healthy co-twin of an affected twin (not recorded which). The CDR3: CSARDLASETQYF.